This T cell receptor beta chain originates from a study of blood T cell repertoires in COVID-19. Study as a whole: Acute-phase and convalescent COVID-19 samples originated in the United States, Italy and Spain. Sample material is recorded as cDNA or gDNA derived from T cells, B-cell-depleted T cells, or PBMCs.

A Seattle source enrolled patients during active infection and followed them longitudinally. The CDR3 has 15 amino acids. V lost 3 bases to trimming and J lost 0 bases, with 7 bases between them. The V gene's germline CDR1 is SGHRS and CDR2 YFSETQ. Original handling: Amplifying reference gene primers gave estimates of nucleated cell counts. Some clones are missing from TCRdb's copy, which holds only in-frame ones; the method was immunoSEQ multiplex PCR. V and J calls and clone size are as listed in that table; D and trimming were resolved from the DNA. The data show around 340,000 clones, about nine tenths seen once.

This clonotype was obtained from a woman aged 55-69 years with COVID-19, enrolled during active disease. The genes are TRBV5-1 and TRBJ2-6; no clear D. Sequencing was done on a sample of peripheral blood. Written as DNA, the CDR3 is TGCGCCAGCAGCTCGGTGGTCTCTGGGGCCAACGTCCTGACTTTC. Translated: CASSSVVSGANVLTF.